The 27 T cell receptor beta chains listed next were all sequenced from one sample in a study of beta chain features in type 1 diabetes. The entirety of the isolated RNA underwent reverse transcription, so expressed TCRB transcripts were sequenced. Assay: immunoSEQ multiplex PCR; the TCRdb copy retains only in-frame clones and omits some. The sample holds under 900,000 clones, about 17% seen once. Sequencing used naive CD4+ T cells from blood. These TCRs come from a woman aged 18-30 years in good health.

This clone was counted only a few times. J is TRBJ2-5 and V is TRBV5-1; a possible D gene is TRBD1 (6 bases). In germline, CDR1 is SGHRS, CDR2 YFSETQ. This CDR3 contains 16 residues. Deletions cut 4 bases from V and 0 bases from J, with 16 bases between. CDR3 nucleotide sequence: TGCGCCAGCAGCCGTAATACAGGGTCGAACCAAGAGACCCAGTACTTC. This sequence encodes CASSRNTGSNQETQYF.

The genes are TRBV19 and TRBJ2-5; TRBD2 matches 8 bases. Trimming removed 6 bases from V and 2 bases from J; junction bases left unmatched: 8. CDR3 size: 15 residues. CDR1 is LNHDA, CDR2 SQIVND, per germline (reference sequence). In DNA, the CDR3 is TGTGCCAGTAGGGGATTCGGACTAGCACAAGAGACCCAGTACTTC. This translates into CASRGFGLAQETQYF.

This clone was counted between two and nine times. Here the CDR3 reads CASRSRQGLIPETQYF. CDR3 coding DNA: TGTGCCAGCAGGTCTAGACAGGGGTTGATCCCAGAGACCCAGTACTTC. This rearrangement joins TRBV28 to TRBJ2-5, with 8 nucleotides matching TRBD1. The CDR3 is 16 residues long. V lost 6 bases, J lost 4 bases, and 13 bases stayed unmatched. Per the germline V gene, CDR1 is MDHEN and CDR2 is SYDVKM.

This clone was detected a few times. This chain uses TRBV29-1 with TRBJ2-1, with 7 bases matching TRBD1. CDR3 length equals 14 residues. V was clipped by 1 base and J by 8 bases; unmatched bases: 8. From germline, CDR1 is SQVTM and CDR2 ANQGSEA. The CDR3 nucleotides read TGCAGCGTTGAAGCCCTGGACAGGCTGCATGAGCAGTTCTTC. It translates to CSVEALDRLHEQFF.

The genes are TRBV9 and TRBJ2-2; possibly TRBD1 or TRBD2 for D (6 bases each). CDR1 and CDR2 (germline): SGDLS, YYNGEE. V lost 3 bases and J lost 0, with 12 bases in between. The CDR3 length is 16 residues. The CDR3 loop is CASSGGRTANTGELFF. In nucleotides, the CDR3 is TGTGCCAGCAGCGGAGGGAGGACAGCGAACACCGGGGAGCTGTTTTTT.

There are a few counts of this clone. The chain carries TRBV4-3 and TRBJ2-1; D call uncertain. Trimming removed 1 base from V and 6 bases from J, with 7 bases in between. This CDR3 is built from 13 residues. The germline gives CDR1 LGHNA, CDR2 YSLEER. The CDR3 loop is CASSQGRLNEQFF. CDR3 DNA sequence: TGCGCCAGCAGCCAAGGGAGACTCAATGAGCAGTTCTTC.

This clone was detected only a few times. The chain carries TRBV19 and TRBJ2-6; D call uncertain. Trimming left V 0 bases short and J 1 base short, with 10 bases between. Germline-derived CDR1 and CDR2 are LNHDA and SQIVND (reference sequence). There are 17 residues in the CDR3. Here the CDR3 DNA reads TGTGCCAGTAGTATAGATGCAGGTGGGTCTGGGGCCAACGTCCTGACTTTC. This codes for CASSIDAGGSGANVLTF.

The chain couples TRBV7-3 to TRBJ2-1, with D hard to call. CDR3 size: 13 residues. Germline values: CDR1 SGHTA, CDR2 FQGTGA. Trimming took 5 bases from V and 0 from J, leaving 5 bases between them. The CDR3 here is CASSPSSYNEQFF. CDR3 DNA: TGTGCCAGCAGCCCGAGCTCCTACAATGAGCAGTTCTTC.

This clone was observed a few times. The chain uses TRBV29-1 and TRBJ2-1; TRBD2 agrees at 13 bases. The J segment lost 0 bases and the V segment lost 7 bases, leaving 9 bases of the junction unmatched. The CDR3 loop spans 17 amino acids. Looked up from germline, CDR1 is SQVTM and CDR2 is ANQGSEA. In DNA, the CDR3 is TGCAGCGCCGCCGGGACTAGCGGGACTAGCTCCTACAATGAGCAGTTCTTC. It codes for CSAAGTSGTSSYNEQFF.

This clone was seen more than once but under ten times. The J gene is TRBJ2-1, the V gene TRBV4-3; D call uncertain. The ends were cut back, 3 bases at V and 0 bases at J, with 3 bases in the middle. The CDR3 contains 13 residues. CDR1 is LGHNA and CDR2 is YSLEER in the germline V gene. The CDR3 loop is CASSQDSYNEQFF. The DNA of the CDR3 is TGCGCCAGCAGCCAGGACTCCTACAATGAGCAGTTCTTC.

The chain uses TRBV7-2 and TRBJ2-6; D is perhaps TRBD1 (6 bases). Trimming took off 1 base at V and 2 bases at J, with 12 bases between the two ends. Germline assignment: CDR1 SGHTA and CDR2 FQGNSA. CDR3 length: 17 residues. The CDR3 spells CASSLVGGGTGANVLTF. The CDR3 bases are TGTGCCAGCAGCTTAGTCGGTGGGGGCACTGGGGCCAACGTCCTGACTTTC.

This clone was seen only a few times. V gene TRBV18 combines with J gene TRBJ2-7; the match to TRBD1 covers 11 bases. After removal of 4 bases from V and 2 bases from J, the junction contained 1 base not matched to a gene. Germline V gene lookup returns CDR1 KGHSH and CDR2 LQKENI. There are 14 residues in the CDR3. The DNA for the CDR3 is TGTGCCAGCTCACAGGGACAGGGGGCCTACGAGCAGTACTTC. Its translation is CASSQGQGAYEQYF. The whole variable domain, filled in from reference TRBV18 and TRBJ2-7, reads NAGVMQNPRHLVRRRGQEARLRCSPMKGHSHVYWYRQLPEEGLKFMVYLQKENIIDESGMPKERFSAEFPKEGPSILRIQQVVRGDSAAYFCASSQGQGAYEQYFGPGTRLTVT.

This clone has a handful of counts. J is TRBJ2-2 and V is TRBV10-3; 13 nucleotides match TRBD2. In germline, CDR1 is ENHRY, CDR2 SYGVKD. With V trimmed by 10 bases and J by 0 bases, 5 bases remained unmatched. CDR3 length: 16 amino acids. CDR3 protein: CATRLAGGTNTGELFF. For the CDR3, the DNA is TGTGCCACCCGACTAGCGGGAGGAACGAACACCGGGGAGCTGTTTTTT.

This clone has more than one count but fewer than ten. The chain carries TRBV5-4 and TRBJ2-3; D possibly corresponds to TRBD2 (6 bases). The germline V and J ends were trimmed by 4 bases and 5 bases, with 20 bases remaining between them. The CDR3 covers 16 residues. The germline V gene encodes CDR1 SGHNT and CDR2 YYREEE (reference sequence). In nucleotides, the CDR3 is TGTGCCAGCAGCAGTGATCCCGGGACTCTCGGAGATACGCAGTATTTT. Its protein is CASSSDPGTLGDTQYF.

This clone was recorded a few times. V usage is TRBV7-2 and J usage is TRBJ2-7; weak D call: TRBD2 (6 bases). The length of the CDR3 is 12 residues. Germline V CDR1 and CDR2: SGHTA, FQGNSA. Trimming shortened V by 4 bases and J by 10 bases, and 14 bases separated the two germline ends. CDR3: CASSSGTFGQYF. CDR3 nucleotides: TGTGCCAGCAGCTCAGGGACTTTCGGACAGTACTTC.

This chain links TRBV25-1 with TRBJ2-3; D unresolved. V dropped 1 base and J dropped 1 base, with 6 bases sitting between them. Germline lookup yields CDR1 MGHDK and CDR2 SYGVNS. The CDR3 sequence is 14 residues long. The CDR3 protein is CASSEFLGTDTQYF. DNA of the CDR3: TGTGCCAGCAGTGAATTCCTAGGCACAGATACGCAGTATTTT. Complete variable domain (other parts from reference TRBV25-1 and TRBJ2-3): EADIYQTPRYLVIGTGKKITLECSQTMGHDKMYWYQQDPGMELHLIHYSYGVNSTEKGDLSSESTVSRIRTEHFPLTLESARPSHTSQYLCASSEFLGTDTQYFGPGTRLTVL.

This clone was counted between two and nine times. V and J are TRBV28 and TRBJ2-7; D remains unclear. V lost 4 bases, J lost 0 bases, and 7 bases lay in between. Germline CDR1 reads MDHEN; CDR2 reads SYDVKM. This CDR3 is built from 13 residues. CDR3 sequence (DNA): TGTGCCAGCAGTTACAGTATCTCCTACGAGCAGTACTTC. Protein product: CASSYSISYEQYF.

This clone came up once. The chain combines TRBV7-9 with TRBJ2-6; no clear D. Germline V gene data show CDR1 as SEHNR and CDR2 as FQNEAQ (reference sequence). The CDR3 is made up of 14 amino acids. V lost 5 bases, J lost 2 bases, and 7 bases lay in between. CDR3 sequence reads: CASSRNTGANVLTF. CDR3 nucleotides: TGTGCCAGCAGCCGAAATACTGGGGCCAACGTCCTGACTTTC.

J is TRBJ2-6 and V is TRBV2, with D possibly matching TRBD2 (6 bases). Between the trimmed V and J ends, which lost 7 bases and 4 bases, there was a span of 11 bases. The CDR3 is 14 amino acids. CDR1 is SNHLY, CDR2 FYNNEI, per germline. This CDR3 is CASNREAGANVLTF. Here the CDR3 DNA reads TGTGCCAGCAATAGGGAGGCCGGGGCCAACGTCCTGACTTTC.

Only a few counts were recorded for this clone. The chain links TRBV25-1 to TRBJ2-3, with 8 bases that match TRBD2. The CDR3 consists of 15 residues. Germline CDR1 and CDR2: MGHDK and SYGVNS. Trimming removed 4 bases from V and 5 bases from J; junction bases left unmatched: 8. As DNA, the CDR3 is TGTGCCAGCAGTGGGAGCGGGAGTGGAGAAGATACGCAGTATTTT. It is translated as CASSGSGSGEDTQYF.

This chain connects TRBV2 to TRBJ2-3, with D unclear. Trimming cost V 3 bases and J 2 bases, with 9 bases left between them. Germline lookup yields CDR1 SNHLY and CDR2 FYNNEI. This CDR3 comprises 14 residues. The CDR3 nucleotides read TGTGCCAGCAGTGACCAGTACACCACAGATACGCAGTATTTT. Protein product: CASSDQYTTDTQYF.

The genes are TRBV4-3 and TRBJ2-1, with 11 positions matching TRBD2. The germline V gene encodes CDR1 LGHNA and CDR2 YSLEER. This CDR3 is built from 16 residues. V shed 1 base and J 6 bases; nucleotides not matched to a gene: 5. Here the CDR3 reads CASSQVVAGGGNEQFF. The CDR3 DNA sequence: TGCGCCAGCAGCCAAGTGGTAGCGGGAGGGGGCAATGAGCAGTTCTTC.

The chain uses TRBV9 and TRBJ2-1, with 10 bases aligning to TRBD2. Trimming cost V 3 bases and J 6 bases; bases outside gene matches: 6. The CDR3 length is 15 residues. The germline V gene has CDR1 SGDLS and CDR2 YYNGEE. The DNA of the CDR3 is TGTGCCAGCAGCGCGCAACTAGCGGGACGCAATGAGCAGTTCTTC. Its translation is CASSAQLAGRNEQFF.

CDR3 in DNA: TGTGCCAGCAGTTTGTACAGTTCCTCCTATACCGGGACAGATTATGGCTACACCTTC. This translates into CASSLYSSSYTGTDYGYTF. The chain is built from TRBV28 and TRBJ1-2; TRBD1 agrees at 7 bases. This CDR3 is 19 amino acids long. V was clipped by 3 bases and J by 5 bases; unmatched bases: 21. Germline loops: CDR1 MDHEN, CDR2 SYDVKM.

The chain recombines TRBV10-3 with TRBJ1-2; 8 nucleotides align to TRBD1. CDR1 and CDR2 (germline): ENHRY, SYGVKD. The CDR3 loop spans 15 amino acids. The V segment lost 1 base and the J segment 4 bases; nucleotides outside the gene matches: 5. The chain's CDR3 is CAISEFGQGVYGYTF. CDR3 sequence (DNA): TGTGCCATCAGTGAGTTCGGACAGGGAGTCTATGGCTACACCTTC.

V and J are TRBV2 and TRBJ2-2; 7 bases line up with TRBD1. CDR3 length: 15 amino acids. Germline CDR1 reads SNHLY; CDR2 reads FYNNEI. J gave up 4 bases and V 4 bases, and 6 bases lay outside the gene matches. CDR3 in DNA: TGTGCCAGCAGTGGGACAGGCCTATCCACCGGGGAGCTGTTTTTT. Amino acid sequence: CASSGTGLSTGELFF.

This clone was seen a few times. This sequence joins TRBV28 and TRBJ2-6; D uncertain. There are 16 residues in the CDR3. The V end was cut by 0 bases, the J end by 1 base, with 7 bases between. Per germline, CDR1 MDHEN and CDR2 SYDVKM. The CDR3 protein is CASSLWGRSGANVLTF. CDR3 DNA sequence: TGTGCCAGCAGTTTATGGGGTCGTTCTGGGGCCAACGTCCTGACTTTC.